This passage covers 28 T cell receptor beta chains from one sample sequenced in a study of vaccination effects on CD4 cells after COVID-19 (dated by TCRdb to 2022 to 2024). For these receptors, no antigen is known. The protocol used for the library was the immunoSEQ multiplex PCR assay. The table comes from immuneACCESS by way of TCRdb, which keeps in-frame sequences with V and J called. Part of the clones is missing from these tables; in studies checked, under half for an unresolved V gene and the rest for unknown reasons. A total of about 14,000 clones appear in this sample, 72% of them only once. The ten most abundant clones make up roughly 9.7% of the sample. The ViraFEST assay stimulated PBMC with viral peptide pools and then used TCR sequencing to identify antigen-specific CD4+ T cell clonotypes by expansion. After less than 13 days of culture, CD4+ T cells were isolated with the EasySep CD4+ T cell isolation kit. Each participant got two doses of an mRNA SARS-CoV-2 vaccine, either BNT162b2 or mRNA-1273.

Sequencing was performed on CD4+ T cells from PBMCs cultured with SARS-CoV-2 spike peptides, taken after COVID-19 vaccination. The intended sense of this specimen's cell subset or site label: SARS-CoV-2 spike overlapping peptide pool stimulation. Receptors originate from a human donor who received a COVID-19 vaccine.

The J gene is TRBJ1-6, the V gene TRBV28; unclear D gene. CDR3 length equals 11 residues. V was clipped by 3 bases and J by 14 bases, with 8 bases between them. Germline values: CDR1 MDHEN, CDR2 SYDVKM. The CDR3 protein is CASSLRLTLHF. For the CDR3, the DNA is TGTGCCAGCAGTTTGCGTCTTACCCTCCACTTT.

This clone was counted only a few times. CDR3 amino acids: CASSENYPGVDGYTF. DNA of the CDR3: TGTGCCAGCAGTGAAAACTATCCAGGGGTCGACGGCTACACCTTC. The rearrangement joins TRBV6-1 to TRBJ1-2; maybe TRBD1 (6 bases). The CDR3 has 15 residues. The germline CDR1 and CDR2 sequences are MNHNS and SASEGT. Trimming removed 2 bases from V and 8 bases from J, with 18 bases in between.

This chain joins TRBV9 and TRBJ2-1; D remains ambiguous. This CDR3 has 16 residues. The V end lost 3 bases, the J end lost 1 base, and 14 bases lay between the germline ends. Germline values: CDR1 SGDLS, CDR2 YYNGEE. The CDR3 DNA follows: TGTGCCAGCAGCGGAACCGGCCAAACGTCCTACAATGAGCAGTTCTTC. Amino acids: CASSGTGQTSYNEQFF. Using reference TRBV9 and TRBJ2-1 for the parts outside the CDR3, the full variable domain is DSGVTQTPKHLITATGQRVTLRCSPRSGDLSVYWYQQSLDQGLQFLIQYYNGEERAKGNILERFSAQQFPDLHSELNLSSLELGDSALYFCASSGTGQTSYNEQFFGPGTRLTVL.

V gene TRBV12-3 or TRBV12-4 combines with J gene TRBJ2-7; D is undetermined. The germline V and J ends were trimmed by 3 bases and 2 bases, with 8 bases remaining between them. The CDR3 has 13 residues. The CDR3 region is CASSFGKAYEQYF. The CDR3, as DNA: TGTGCCAGCAGTTTTGGTAAAGCCTACGAGCAGTACTTC.

This clone was seen more than once but under ten times. The V call is TRBV6-5, the J call TRBJ2-6, with no clear D. Trimming took off 3 bases at V and 1 base at J, with 7 bases between the two ends. Germline V gene sequence: CDR1 MNHEY, CDR2 SVGAGI. This CDR3 has 15 residues. As DNA, the CDR3 is TGTGCCAGCAGTTATTCGGAATCTGGGGCCAACGTCCTGACTTTC. It specifies CASSYSESGANVLTF.

This clone was seen ten or more times. The chain couples TRBV30 to TRBJ1-1; D possibly corresponds to TRBD1 (5 bases). The CDR3 totals 12 residues. Germline assignment: CDR1 GTSNPN and CDR2 SVGIG (reference sequence). Trimming cost V 7 bases and J 0 bases, with 9 bases left between them. The CDR3 is CALTAMNTEAFF. DNA for the CDR3: TGTGCCTTGACAGCCATGAACACTGAAGCTTTCTTT.

This chain joins TRBV7-9 and TRBJ1-6; perhaps TRBD1 as D (5 bases). Per the germline V gene, CDR1 is SEHNR and CDR2 is FQNEAQ (reference sequence). CDR3 length equals 14 residues. V was pared by 5 bases and J by 7 bases, with 12 bases between. CDR3 region: CASSKRDGNSPLHF. For the CDR3, the DNA is TGTGCCAGCAGCAAAAGGGACGGAAATTCACCCCTCCACTTT.

The gene calls are TRBV19 and TRBJ1-1; 8 bases fit TRBD1. The CDR3 spans 15 residues. The V and J ends lost 4 bases and 6 bases, in that order; junction bases with no gene match: 10. Germline V CDR1 and CDR2: LNHDA, SQIVND (reference sequence). The DNA of the CDR3 is TGTGCCAGTAGTACCTCAGGGGGCCCGGGCTCTGAAGCTTTCTTT. Protein sequence: CASSTSGGPGSEAFF. The full variable domain, its missing parts supplied by reference TRBV19 and TRBJ1-1, is DGGITQSPKYLFRKEGQNVTLSCEQNLNHDAMYWYRQDPGQGLRLIYYSQIVNDFQKGDIAEGYSVSREKKESFPLTVTSAQKNPTAFYLCASSTSGGPGSEAFFGQGTRLTVV.

CDR3 nucleotide sequence: TGTGCCAGCAGCGGGGGACTAGCGCACACAGATACGCAGTATTTT. Translation: CASSGGLAHTDTQYF. The chain employs TRBV9 and TRBJ2-3, with TRBD2 identical over 10 bases. The CDR3 covers 15 residues. Trimming at V came to 3 bases and at J to 2 bases, leaving 3 bases not matched to a gene. From germline, CDR1 is SGDLS and CDR2 YYNGEE.

The V gene is TRBV19, the J gene TRBJ2-5; a possible D gene is TRBD2 (5 bases). This CDR3 has 14 amino acids. Trimming took 5 bases from V and 3 from J, leaving 13 bases between them. CDR1 is LNHDA, CDR2 SQIVND, per germline (reference sequence). In nucleotides, the CDR3 is TGTGCCAGTAGTGTGGGAGAGACCAAAGAGACCCAGTACTTC. This encodes CASSVGETKETQYF.

DNA for the CDR3: TGTGCCAGCAGCCCGGATAATCTGAGAGGAAACACCATATATTTT. Its protein is CASSPDNLRGNTIYF. The chain combines TRBV6-5 with TRBJ1-3; D gene ambiguous. CDR3 size: 15 residues. CDR1 is MNHEY, CDR2 SVGAGI, per germline. Trimming removed 6 bases at V and 4 bases at J, with 16 bases between.

The sample holds a few counts of this clone. V usage is TRBV5-1 and J usage is TRBJ2-2; possibly TRBD1 for D (6 bases). This CDR3 has 15 residues. CDR1 is SGHRS and CDR2 is YFSETQ in the germline V gene. Trimming pared 5 bases from V and 14 bases from J, leaving 25 bases between. In nucleotides, the CDR3 is TGCGCCAGCAGGGACCCCGGGACAAGGTTCGATGGTCTGTTTTTT. Protein product: CASRDPGTRFDGLFF.

This clone was recorded a few times. The gene calls are TRBV14 and TRBJ1-2; TRBD1 aligns across 8 bases. Trimming cost V 1 base and J 3 bases; bases outside gene matches: 7. This CDR3 region has 16 residues. Germline loops: CDR1 SGHDN, CDR2 FVKESK. CDR3 sequence (DNA): TGTGCCAGCAGCCAAGCGTACAGGGGGGTGGACTATGGCTACACCTTC. Amino acid sequence: CASSQAYRGVDYGYTF.

The chain links TRBV7-2 to TRBJ2-1; the D is unclear. Germline CDR1 SGHTA, CDR2 FQGNSA. V shed 5 bases and J shed 6 bases, with 11 bases lying between them. CDR3 length: 13 residues. CDR3 sequence: CASSPAPANEQFF. CDR3 bases: TGTGCCAGCAGCCCAGCGCCCGCCAATGAGCAGTTCTTC.

This chain connects TRBV6-2 or TRBV6-3 to TRBJ2-3; D unresolved. Looked up from germline, CDR1 is MNHEY and CDR2 is SVGEGT. The CDR3 runs 16 residues. Trimming removed 2 bases from V and 0 bases from J, with 12 bases in between. The CDR3 region is CASSYTPGTSTDTQYF. For the CDR3, the DNA is TGTGCCAGCAGTTACACCCCAGGAACGAGCACAGATACGCAGTATTTT.

The chain uses TRBV30 and TRBJ2-5; 7 bases match TRBD2. Trimming cost V 1 base and J 2 bases; bases outside gene matches: 4. The CDR3 totals 14 residues. The germline V gene encodes CDR1 GTSNPN and CDR2 SVGIG (reference sequence). DNA of the CDR3: TGTGCCTGGAGTGGCGGGAGCAAACAAGAGACCCAGTACTTC. Translated, it gives CAWSGGSKQETQYF.

CDR3: CSAGPYNEQFF. The DNA for the CDR3 is TGCAGCGCCGGGCCCTACAATGAGCAGTTCTTC. The chain has TRBV29-1 and TRBJ2-1; D uncertain. The germline V gene encodes CDR1 SQVTM and CDR2 ANQGSEA. This CDR3 is 11 amino acids long. V gave up 7 bases and J gave up 2 bases, with 6 bases separating them.

The CDR3, as DNA: TGTGCCAGCAGCCTAGGGACCCCCTTTAATCAGCCCCAGCATTTT. The encoded protein is CASSLGTPFNQPQHF. V and J are TRBV6-5 and TRBJ1-5; TRBD1 might be the D (5 bases). The CDR3 is made up of 15 amino acids. Germline V gives CDR1 MNHEY, CDR2 SVGAGI. V lost 6 bases to trimming and J lost 4 bases, with 16 bases between them.

The chain has TRBV7-8 and TRBJ1-3; no clear D gene. Per the germline V gene, CDR1 is SGHVS and CDR2 is FQNEAQ. V was trimmed by 2 bases and J by 0 bases, leaving 11 bases between them. CDR3 length equals 16 residues. The DNA of the CDR3 is TGTGCCAGCAGCTTATTCCGGCAGTCCTCTGGAAACACCATATATTTT. It translates to CASSLFRQSSGNTIYF.

The chain couples TRBV2 to TRBJ2-1; no clear D gene. CDR1 is SNHLY, CDR2 FYNNEI, per germline. The CDR3 runs 16 residues. V was pared by 7 bases and J by 0 bases, with 16 bases between. The CDR3 sequence is CASTTFGWSSYNEQFF. DNA for the CDR3: TGTGCCAGCACCACTTTTGGCTGGAGCTCCTACAATGAGCAGTTCTTC.

By its share, this clone is medium-sized (0.01 to 0.1%). This rearrangement joins TRBV30 to TRBJ2-2; D unclear. Germline CDR1 reads GTSNPN; CDR2 reads SVGIG (reference sequence). The CDR3 length is 11 residues. Trimming cost V 8 bases and J 4 bases, with 8 bases left between them. CDR3 sequence: CAHGTTGELFF. The CDR3 bases are TGTGCCCACGGCACCACCGGGGAGCTGTTTTTT.

The gene calls are TRBV28 and TRBJ2-7, with D possibly being TRBD1 or TRBD2 (5 bases each). V lost 3 bases and J lost 0, with 12 bases in between. The CDR3 is 15 residues long. Germline loops: CDR1 MDHEN, CDR2 SYDVKM. DNA for the CDR3: TGTGCCAGCAGTTTTGTATGGGGACGCTCCTACGAGCAGTACTTC. Translating it yields CASSFVWGRSYEQYF. The variable domain in full, with the rest retrieved from reference TRBV28 and TRBJ2-7, is DVKVTQSSRYLVKRTGEKVFLECVQDMDHENMFWYRQDPGLGLRLIYFSYDVKMKEKGDIPEGYSVSREKKERFSLILESASTNQTSMYLCASSFVWGRSYEQYFGPGTRLTVT.

The DNA of the CDR3 is TGTGCCAGTAGTATAAGGCATTATAGCAATCAGCCCCAGCATTTT. The encoded protein is CASSIRHYSNQPQHF. The genes are TRBV19 and TRBJ1-5; D unclear. Germline loops: CDR1 LNHDA, CDR2 SQIVND (reference sequence). This CDR3 contains 15 residues. V was pared by 2 bases and J by 0 bases, with 8 bases between.

The CDR3: CASSPPGAGTEAFF. The CDR3 bases are TGTGCCAGCAGCCCCCCAGGGGCGGGCACTGAAGCTTTCTTT. V and J are TRBV2 and TRBJ1-1; a possible D gene is TRBD1 (6 bases). This CDR3 is 14 amino acids long. CDR1 and CDR2 (germline): SNHLY, FYNNEI. V dropped 6 bases and J dropped 4 bases, with 15 bases sitting between them.

The chain combines TRBV6-2 or TRBV6-3 with TRBJ2-3; TRBD2 agrees at 11 bases. The trim removed 3 bases at V and 4 bases at J, leaving 21 bases unmatched. Germline CDR1 reads MNHEY; CDR2 reads SVGEGT. The CDR3 is 21 amino acids. The CDR3 loop is CASSYPSRGRPSGGNSDTQYF. The CDR3 nucleotides read TGTGCCAGCAGTTATCCGAGTCGGGGGAGGCCTAGCGGGGGGAATTCAGATACGCAGTATTTT.

The chain employs TRBV5-1 and TRBJ1-1; 10 bases are a match to TRBD1. J lost 4 bases, V lost 0 bases, and 6 bases had no gene match. This CDR3 is 16 amino acids long. The germline gives CDR1 SGHRS, CDR2 YFSETQ. The CDR3 DNA follows: TGCGCCAGCAGCTTGGGATCCCGGGACAGGGGCACTGAAGCTTTCTTT. This encodes CASSLGSRDRGTEAFF.

The V gene is TRBV5-1, the J gene TRBJ2-7; 8 bases match TRBD2. In germline, CDR1 is SGHRS, CDR2 YFSETQ. Unmatched junction bases numbered 8, after V lost 0 bases and J lost 3 bases. CDR3 length: 16 residues. CDR3 region: CASSLGLSGEGYEQYF. The CDR3 DNA reads TGCGCCAGCAGCTTGGGCCTTAGCGGGGAAGGCTACGAGCAGTACTTC.

The rearrangement uses TRBV5-1 and TRBJ1-6, with TRBD1 matching over 10 bases. This CDR3 region has 14 residues. Per the germline V gene, CDR1 is SGHRS and CDR2 is YFSETQ. The V and J ends lost 0 bases and 11 bases, in that order; junction bases with no gene match: 2. The DNA of the CDR3 is TGCGCCAGCAGCTTGGGGGGACAGGGGACACCCCTCCACTTT. Protein sequence: CASSLGGQGTPLHF.